These 28 T cell receptor beta chains were sequenced from one sample in a study of T cell clonality in common variable immunodeficiency. Measured with immunoSEQ multiplex PCR; TCRdb has only the in-frame clones, and not every one. The sample has more than 55,000 clones, none seen only once. Material: peripheral blood mononuclear cells. The receptors were sampled from a person between 18 and 75 years old in good health.

This clone was counted many times. Compared with germline, one end of the junction differs, possibly owing to a read error. The read ends 3 residues early relative to the CDR3; the germline J gene fills the gap. V is TRBV4-2 and J is TRBJ2-7; the match to TRBD2 covers 10 bases. From germline, CDR1 is LGHNA and CDR2 YNFKEQ. The CDR3 has 16 amino acids. CDR3 loop: CASSQDGLAETYEQYF. The CDR3 bases that were read are TGCGCCAGCAGCCAAGACGGACTAGCGGAAACCTACGAG.

This clone was observed many times. The read is 3 residues too short to cover the CDR3 end, so that end is filled in from the germline J gene. The chain carries TRBV5-1 and TRBJ2-5, with D perhaps matching TRBD2 (5 bases). The CDR3 runs to 15 residues. Deletions cut 0 bases from V and 6 bases from J, with 15 bases between. From germline, CDR1 is SGHRS and CDR2 YFSETQ. Here the CDR3 reads CASSLAASMEQTQYF. The DNA read from the CDR3 is TGCGCCAGCAGCTTGGCCGCTAGCATGGAGCAGACC.

This clone has a count of ten or more. CDR3 sequence reads: CAISESRAQGYNSPLHF. The CDR3 DNA, read in part, is TGTGCCATCAGTGAGTCGCGGGCCCAAGGTTATAATTCACCC. The chain links TRBV10-3 to TRBJ1-6; no reliable D call. The read ends 3 residues shy of where the CDR3 ends; the end is completed using the germline J gene. The V gene's germline CDR1 is ENHRY and CDR2 SYGVKD. There are 17 residues in the CDR3. Trimming took 0 bases from V and 4 from J, leaving 13 bases between them.

This clone was recorded a few times. The CDR3 goes on 3 residues after the read ends, and that part is filled in from the germline J gene. This rearrangement joins TRBV7-2 to TRBJ2-7; 9 bases are shared with TRBD2. V shed 6 bases and J 5 bases; nucleotides not matched to a gene: 8. The CDR3 runs to 14 residues. CDR1 is SGHTA, CDR2 FQGNSA, per germline. CDR3 loop: CASREPGTSNEQYF. Incomplete CDR3 DNA: TGTGCCAGCAGGGAACCCGGGACTAGCAACGAG.

Many counts were recorded for this clone. The sequence runs out 3 residues before the end of the CDR3; the remainder is reconstructed from the germline J gene. The gene calls are TRBV2 and TRBJ1-1, with 10 bases identical to TRBD1. Germline V CDR1 and CDR2: SNHLY, FYNNEI. The CDR3 sequence is 15 residues long. J gave up 0 bases and V 8 bases, and 6 bases lay outside the gene matches. Partial CDR3 DNA: TGTGCCAGCTATGACAGGGGGCGTATGAACACTGAA. Translation gives CASYDRGRMNTE. In full, the CDR3 reads CASYDRGRMNTEAFF. The variable domain in full, with the rest retrieved from reference TRBV2 and TRBJ1-1, is EPEVTQTPSHQVTQMGQEVILRCVPISNHLYFYWYRQILGQKVEFLVSFYNNEISEKSEIFDDQFSVERPDGSNFTLKIRSTKLEDSAMYFCASYDRGRMNTEAFFGQGTRLTVV.

This clone has a count of ten or more. The read falls 3 residues short of the CDR3 end, and the missing part is taken from the germline J gene. The rearrangement uses TRBV7-6 and TRBJ2-3; D is undetermined. The CDR3 loop spans 14 amino acids. The germline gives CDR1 SGHVS, CDR2 FNYEAQ. V was pared by 3 bases and J by 0 bases, with 7 bases between. Here the CDR3 reads CASSFGLSTDTQYF. The DNA read from the CDR3 is TGTGCCAGCAGCTTCGGGTTAAGCACAGATACG.

There are many counts of this clone. Read sequence stops 3 residues before the CDR3 end, and the germline J gene provides the missing end. This chain connects TRBV20-1 to TRBJ2-1, with 7 bases matching TRBD2. The CDR3 is 14 amino acids. Germline values: CDR1 DFQATT, CDR2 SNEGSKA (reference sequence). Trimming at V came to 6 bases and at J to 8 bases, leaving 13 bases not matched to a gene. CDR3 sequence reads: CSAIHGGGGDEQFF. CDR3 DNA, as far as it was read: TGCAGTGCAATCCATGGCGGGGGTGGGGATGAG.

This clone was counted at least ten times. The sequenced CDR3 bases are TGTGCCAGCAGCTTGGACAGCTCCTACGAG. Amino acid sequence: CASSLDSSYE. The whole CDR3 sequence is CASSLDSSYEQYF. The chain has TRBV7-9 and TRBJ2-7, with D perhaps TRBD1 (6 bases). The CDR3 is cut off 3 residues early in the read; its end comes from the germline J gene. The CDR3 length is 13 residues. V lost 3 bases to trimming and J lost 0 bases, with 6 bases between them. Germline assignment: CDR1 SEHNR and CDR2 FQNEAQ (reference sequence).

This clone has a count of ten or more. The CDR3 is cut off 3 residues early in the read; its end comes from the germline J gene. This chain joins TRBV9 and TRBJ1-3; D is undetermined. V was clipped by 3 bases and J by 0 bases, with 13 bases between them. This CDR3 is built from 16 residues. Germline CDR1 is SGDLS and CDR2 is YYNGEE. This CDR3 is CASSAQQIPSGNTIYF. CDR3 DNA (partial): TGTGCCAGCAGCGCTCAACAGATCCCCTCTGGAAACACC.

This clone has a count of ten or more. The CDR3 is cut off 3 residues early in the read; its end comes from the germline J gene. The rearrangement links TRBV18 to TRBJ2-1, with 7 bases matching TRBD2. Looked up from germline, CDR1 is KGHSH and CDR2 is LQKENI. The CDR3 covers 15 residues. V lost 6 bases to trimming and J lost 5 bases; unmatched junction nucleotides: 10. Here the CDR3 reads CASSVFFGGNNEQFF. The sequenced part of the CDR3 DNA is TGTGCCAGCTCGGTCTTCTTCGGGGGGAACAATGAG.

Regarding this clone: The DNA ends 3 residues before the CDR3 does, and the rest of the CDR3 is filled in from the germline J gene. The chain uses TRBV11-2 and TRBJ2-7; a possible D gene is TRBD2 (6 bases). Germline CDR1 and CDR2: SGHAT and FQNNGV. V was pared by 3 bases and J by 2 bases, with 11 bases between. This CDR3 spans 14 amino acids. The CDR3 sequence is CASSLAGFTYEQYF. The CDR3 DNA, read in part, is TGTGCCAGCAGCTTGGCGGGATTTACCTACGAG.

This clone came up many times. The CDR3 extends 3 residues past the end of the read, so its final part is completed from the germline J gene. The chain links TRBV9 to TRBJ2-1, with a tentative D call TRBD1 (5 bases). The germline CDR1 and CDR2 sequences are SGDLS and YYNGEE. Deletions cut 0 bases from V and 8 bases from J, with 9 bases between. This CDR3 spans 13 amino acids. The sequenced CDR3 bases are TGTGCCAGCAGCGTAGGACAGTACCATGAG. This codes for CASSVGQYHE. The entire CDR3 reads CASSVGQYHEQFF. The full variable domain, rest sourced from reference TRBV9 and TRBJ2-1, is DSGVTQTPKHLITATGQRVTLRCSPRSGDLSVYWYQQSLDQGLQFLIQYYNGEERAKGNILERFSAQQFPDLHSELNLSSLELGDSALYFCASSVGQYHEQFFGPGTRLTVL.

This clone appeared a few times. Sequencing ends 3 residues short of the CDR3 end; the germline J gene provides the rest. The sample contains more than one DNA sequence encoding this CDR3. The chain couples TRBV5-1 to TRBJ2-7, with 13 nucleotides matching TRBD2. CDR3 length: 20 amino acids. Trimming removed 1 base from V and 4 bases from J; junction bases left unmatched: 17. Germline loops: CDR1 SGHRS, CDR2 YFSETQ. The CDR3 region is CASSLTPVSSGTSGKYEQYF. Incomplete CDR3 DNA: TGCGCCAGCAGCTTGACCCCCGTATCTTCCGGGACTAGCGGGAAATACGAG.

This clone was seen repeatedly, ten times or more. The sequenced fragment ends 3 residues before the CDR3 boundary, so the rest is inferred from the germline J gene. The chain recombines TRBV19 with TRBJ2-7; possible D gene TRBD1, 6 bases. Germline V gives CDR1 LNHDA, CDR2 SQIVND (reference sequence). The CDR3 is 14 amino acids. Deletions cut 5 bases from V and 0 bases from J, with 11 bases between. This CDR3 reads CASSSPTGSYEQYF. Incomplete CDR3 DNA: TGTGCCAGTAGTTCCCCGACAGGCTCCTACGAG.

This clone was detected ten times or more. Read coverage stops 3 residues before the CDR3 terminus; the germline J gene supplies the remainder. The rearrangement uses TRBV6-1 and TRBJ2-7, with 7 bases aligning to TRBD1. Losses at the gene ends were 2 bases for V and 4 bases for J; bases not matched to a gene: 8. The germline CDR1 and CDR2 sequences are MNHNS and SASEGT. The CDR3 sequence is 15 residues long. Partial CDR3 DNA: TGTGCCAGCAGTGAAAAGCATAGGGGGCAATACGAG. Amino acid sequence: CASSEKHRGQYE. The full CDR3 sequence reads CASSEKHRGQYEQYF.

The table lists this clone with a few counts. The CDR3 end falls 3 residues outside the read, so it is completed with the germline J gene. The gene calls are TRBV13 and TRBJ2-7; 15 nucleotides line up with TRBD2. The trim removed 3 bases at V and 4 bases at J, leaving 10 bases unmatched. CDR3 size: 18 residues. CDR1 and CDR2 from the germline V gene are PRHDT and FYEKMQ (reference sequence). The CDR3 sequence: CASSLEGLAGGPRYEQYF. Incomplete CDR3 DNA: TGTGCCAGCAGCTTGGAAGGACTAGCGGGAGGGCCTAGGTACGAG.

Remarks on this clone: The read ends 3 residues early relative to the CDR3; the germline J gene fills the gap. V usage is TRBV11-3 and J usage is TRBJ2-7; D ambiguous. The germline gives CDR1 SGHNT, CDR2 YENEEA. CDR3 length: 13 amino acids. V lost 3 bases and J lost 2, with 8 bases in between. The CDR3 DNA, read in part, is TGTGCCAGCAGCTTTTTGGTAGCCTACGAG. Its translation: CASSFLVAYE. The full-length CDR3 reads as CASSFLVAYEQYF.

This clone was recorded many times. CDR3 residues: CSALPGLAKNIQYF. Partial CDR3 DNA: TGCAGTGCCCTACCCGGACTAGCCAAAAACATT. The V and J genes are TRBV20-1 and TRBJ2-4; D is possibly TRBD2 (5 bases). The read falls 3 residues short of the CDR3 end, and the missing part is taken from the germline J gene. Germline CDR1 DFQATT, CDR2 SNEGSKA (reference sequence). CDR3 length: 14 residues. Trimming removed 6 bases at V and 0 bases at J, with 12 bases between.

Many counts were recorded for this clone. The CDR3 end is not reached by the read, which stops 3 residues before it; the germline J gene fills it in. The chain couples TRBV20-1 to TRBJ2-2; TRBD2 matches at 9 bases. There are 15 residues in the CDR3. Trimming cost V 8 bases and J 4 bases; bases outside gene matches: 11. CDR1 DFQATT and CDR2 SNEGSKA come from the germline V gene (reference sequence). Incomplete CDR3 DNA: TGCAGTATCGATCGCGGGAGGGATCGCACCGGGGAG. This gives the protein CSIDRGRDRTGE. The complete CDR3 reads CSIDRGRDRTGELFF.

This clone was seen at least ten times. The missing CDR3 end, 3 residues past where the read stops, is filled in from the germline J gene. The chain joins TRBV20-1 to TRBJ2-3, with D unclear. The germline V gene encodes CDR1 DFQATT and CDR2 SNEGSKA (reference sequence). Trimming took off 5 bases at V and 4 bases at J, with 4 bases between the two ends. The CDR3 runs to 10 residues. Incomplete CDR3 DNA: TGCAGTGCTTCAGCAGATACG. Its translation is CSASADT. The whole CDR3 region reads CSASADTQYF.

At least ten counts were recorded for this clone. Read sequence stops 3 residues before the CDR3 end, and the germline J gene provides the missing end. The chain combines TRBV12-5 with TRBJ2-1; 10 bases fit TRBD2. Germline CDR1 and CDR2: LGHNT and FRNRAP. CDR3 length equals 15 residues. The junction had 9 bases not matched to a gene; V was cut back by 6 bases and J by 7 bases. The sequenced part of the CDR3 DNA is TGTGCTAGTGGGCCAGCGGGAGGGCCGTGGAATGAG. As protein: CASGPAGGPWNE. The whole CDR3 region reads CASGPAGGPWNEQFF.

This clone was counted at least ten times. With the read ending 3 residues before the CDR3 end, the germline J gene is used to fill in that end. The chain combines TRBV28 with TRBJ2-5; 7 positions match TRBD1. The CDR3 has 13 residues. The V and J ends lost 4 bases and 2 bases, in that order; junction bases with no gene match: 1. Germline CDR1 MDHEN, CDR2 SYDVKM. The CDR3 reads CASSSGQQETQYF. The covered CDR3 bases are TGTGCCAGCAGTTCGGGACAGCAAGAGACC.

This clone was recorded many times. The read falls 3 residues short of the CDR3 end, and the missing part is taken from the germline J gene. This chain uses TRBV5-1 with TRBJ2-3, with TRBD1 identical over 7 bases. The CDR3 runs 15 residues. The germline gives CDR1 SGHRS, CDR2 YFSETQ. V dropped 0 bases and J dropped 5; count of bases not matched to a gene: 6. The CDR3 here is CASSLGTGQLDTQYF. Incomplete CDR3 DNA: TGCGCCAGCAGCTTGGGGACAGGTCAGTTAGATACG.

Ten or more counts support this clone. The CDR3 bases that were read are TGTGCCAGCAGTTACCGTCCAGATACCTCCTACAATGAG. Translation: CASSYRPDTSYNE. The whole CDR3 sequence reads CASSYRPDTSYNEQFF. This chain joins TRBV6-2 or TRBV6-3 and TRBJ2-1; unclear D gene. The read is 3 residues too short to cover the CDR3 end, so that end is filled in from the germline J gene. The V end was cut by 2 bases, the J end by 0 bases, with 11 bases between. The CDR3 loop spans 16 amino acids. From germline, CDR1 is MNHEY and CDR2 SVGEGT.

In this sample, this clone turned up many times. The read falls 3 residues short of the CDR3 end, and the missing part is taken from the germline J gene. This rearrangement joins TRBV4-1 to TRBJ2-7; tentative D call: TRBD2 (6 bases). Germline CDR1 MGHRA, CDR2 YSYEKL. With 1 base removed from V and 2 bases from J, the gap between germline ends came to 6 bases. The CDR3 covers 13 residues. The CDR3 bases that were read are TGCGCCAGCAGCCAAGGACTAGCCTACGAG. It yields the protein CASSQGLAYE. The entire CDR3 protein is CASSQGLAYEQYF.

Many counts were recorded for this clone. Read sequence stops 3 residues before the CDR3 end, and the germline J gene provides the missing end. The chain couples TRBV29-1 to TRBJ2-5, with 7 bases aligning to TRBD2. V shed 3 bases, J shed 2 bases, and the junction held 6 bases outside the gene matches. The CDR3 contains 14 residues. Germline loops: CDR1 SQVTM, CDR2 ANQGSEA. The CDR3 here is CSVDASGRQETQYF. CDR3 DNA (partial): TGCAGCGTTGATGCTAGCGGAAGGCAAGAGACC.

There are a few counts of this clone. The CDR3 goes on 3 residues after the read ends, and that part is filled in from the germline J gene. The chain recombines TRBV7-3 with TRBJ1-2; D gene ambiguous. CDR3 length equals 15 residues. Germline CDR1 SGHTA, CDR2 FQGTGA. The CDR3 bases that were read are TGTGCCAGCAGCATAGGGAGTGCTAGCACAGATACC. Its protein is CASSIGSASTDT. The full CDR3 is CASSIGSASTDTYTF.

This clone was picked up many times. The read terminates 3 residues ahead of where the CDR3 ends, so the germline J gene completes it. The chain carries TRBV28 and TRBJ2-6; TRBD1 might be the D (6 bases). Germline CDR1 reads MDHEN; CDR2 reads SYDVKM. Deletions cut 7 bases from V and 0 bases from J, with 13 bases between. This CDR3 comprises 16 residues. The sequenced CDR3 bases are TGTGCCAGCAATACGGACAGCTACTCTGGGGCCAACGTC. This gives the protein CASNTDSYSGANV. The full CDR3 protein is CASNTDSYSGANVLTF.